Below, 32 T cell receptor beta chains from the same sample are listed, as sequenced in a study of blood T cell repertoires in COVID-19. Here immunoSEQ multiplex PCR was the method, and the copy in TCRdb shows in-frame clones only, minus some. The table records 120,000 to 150,000 clones, approximately 89% of them present only once. The sample consisted of peripheral blood. All receptors derive from a human donor in a cohort sampled during active COVID-19.

This clone has just one count. The gene calls are TRBV5-4 and TRBJ2-1; 9 nucleotides match TRBD1. Germline V gene sequence: CDR1 SGHNT, CDR2 YYREEE (reference sequence). Unmatched junction bases numbered 5, after V lost 7 bases and J lost 6 bases. The CDR3 runs to 13 residues. The CDR3 coding sequence is TGTGCCAGCCGACGGGGACAGGGCAATGAGCAGTTCTTC. Its translation: CASRRGQGNEQFF.

V is TRBV6-4 and J is TRBJ2-3; maybe TRBD2 (6 bases). The CDR3 covers 15 residues. Deletions cut 0 bases from V and 1 base from J, with 8 bases between. Germline V gene data show CDR1 as MRHNA and CDR2 as SNTAGT. The CDR3 region has the DNA TGTGCCAGCAGTGACTCAGGCGGGGGCACAGATACGCAGTATTTT. It yields the protein CASSDSGGGTDTQYF.

The V gene is TRBV7-2, the J gene TRBJ1-1; D might be TRBD1 (5 bases). V gave up 4 bases and J gave up 5 bases, with 11 bases separating them. Germline CDR1 SGHTA, CDR2 FQGNSA. The CDR3 has 13 amino acids. CDR3 bases: TGTGCCAGCAGCTCCCTGGGGGGTACTGAAGCTTTCTTT. As protein: CASSSLGGTEAFF.

The chain links TRBV19 to TRBJ2-5, with 7 bases aligning to TRBD2. With 5 bases clipped from V and 5 bases from J, the junction kept 8 bases outside the gene matches. This CDR3 contains 14 residues. Germline loops: CDR1 LNHDA, CDR2 SQIVND (reference sequence). The DNA of the CDR3 is TGTGCCAGTAGTCCCCGGACTAGGGGTGAGACCCAGTACTTC. Translated: CASSPRTRGETQYF.

CDR3 amino acids: CAWSGIRSDTEAFF. The CDR3 DNA sequence: TGTGCCTGGAGCGGAATCAGGTCAGACACTGAAGCTTTCTTT. The chain employs TRBV30 and TRBJ1-1; D gene uncertain. CDR3 length: 14 amino acids. CDR1 is GTSNPN and CDR2 is SVGIG in the germline V gene (reference sequence). Trimming left V 3 bases short and J 3 bases short, with 14 bases between.

The chain couples TRBV18 to TRBJ2-7, with no clear D. CDR3 size: 16 residues. From germline, CDR1 is KGHSH and CDR2 LQKENI. The germline V and J ends were trimmed by 0 bases and 2 bases, with 14 bases remaining between them. The CDR3 protein is CASSPPSRGGTYEQYF. DNA for the CDR3: TGTGCCAGCTCACCACCGAGTCGAGGCGGAACCTACGAGCAGTACTTC.

CDR3 sequence reads: CAIRGQQLANYGYTF. CDR3 in DNA: TGTGCCATCAGGGGACAGCAGTTAGCTAACTATGGCTACACCTTC. This chain uses TRBV10-3 with TRBJ1-2, with 7 positions matching TRBD1. Germline CDR1 is ENHRY and CDR2 is SYGVKD. V gave up 6 bases and J gave up 0 bases; unmatched junction bases: 7. This CDR3 region has 15 residues.

The chain uses TRBV7-6 and TRBJ2-1, with no clear D. Between the trimmed V and J ends, which lost 5 bases and 0 bases, there was a span of 11 bases. The CDR3 loop spans 15 amino acids. Germline V gene sequence: CDR1 SGHVS, CDR2 FNYEAQ. CDR3 coding DNA: TGTGCCAGCAGCGCCGCAGCGAGCTCCTACAATGAGCAGTTCTTC. It codes for CASSAAASSYNEQFF. Full variable domain (remainder filled in from reference TRBV7-6 and TRBJ2-1): GAGVSQSPRYKVTKRGQDVALRCDPISGHVSLYWYRQALGQGPEFLTYFNYEAQQDKSGLPNDRFSAERPEGSISTLTIQRTEQRDSAMYRCASSAAASSYNEQFFGPGTRLTVL.

This rearrangement joins TRBV28 to TRBJ1-5, with D uncertain. CDR1 and CDR2 from the germline V gene are MDHEN and SYDVKM. Trimming removed 2 bases at V and 3 bases at J, with 8 bases between. The CDR3 extends over 14 amino acids. The CDR3 DNA sequence: TGTGCCAGCAGTTTAACACAGATCAATCAGCCCCAGCATTTT. Protein product: CASSLTQINQPQHF.

The gene calls are TRBV6-1 and TRBJ1-2, with D perhaps TRBD1 (6 bases). The germline V gene encodes CDR1 MNHNS and CDR2 SASEGT. Trimming shortened V by 3 bases and J by 3 bases, and 14 bases separated the two germline ends. CDR3 size: 15 residues. The CDR3 sequence is CASSDYRQDDYGYTF. In DNA, the CDR3 is TGTGCCAGCAGTGATTATAGACAGGACGACTATGGCTACACCTTC.

The CDR3 loop is CASSLRPGTGSAGYTF. The CDR3 DNA reads TGTGCCAGCAGTTTACGACCCGGGACAGGGTCCGCTGGCTACACCTTC. The V gene is TRBV6-6, the J gene TRBJ1-2, with 9 bases identical to TRBD1. This CDR3 is 16 amino acids long. In germline, CDR1 is MNHNY, CDR2 SVGAGI (reference sequence). After removal of 4 bases from V and 7 bases from J, the junction contained 13 bases not matched to a gene.

This clone was picked up a small number of times. The gene calls are TRBV7-9 and TRBJ2-7; TRBD1 agrees at 9 bases. The CDR3 runs 15 residues. The V gene's germline CDR1 is SEHNR and CDR2 FQNEAQ (reference sequence). V trimming: 0 bases; J trimming: 6 bases; junction bases outside the gene matches: 6. The CDR3 coding sequence is TGTGCCAGCAGCTTAGCTAACAGGGGGCAGGTCGAGCAGTACTTC. Its protein product is CASSLANRGQVEQYF.

The rearrangement joins TRBV7-9 to TRBJ2-1; perhaps TRBD1 as D (6 bases). Germline loops: CDR1 SEHNR, CDR2 FQNEAQ (reference sequence). Trimming pared 5 bases from V and 8 bases from J, leaving 16 bases between. The CDR3 is made up of 14 amino acids. CDR3 sequence reads: CASSIRGWSDEQFF. The CDR3 nucleotides read TGTGCCAGCAGCATTAGGGGGTGGTCGGATGAGCAGTTCTTC. Full variable domain (rest looked up from reference TRBV7-9 and TRBJ2-1): DTGVSQNPRHKITKRGQNVTFRCDPISEHNRLYWYRQTLGQGPEFLTYFQNEAQLEKSRLLSDRFSAERPKGSFSTLEIQRTEQGDSAMYLCASSIRGWSDEQFFGPGTRLTVL.

The chain carries TRBV29-1 and TRBJ2-3; 8 bases agree with TRBD1. V lost 7 bases to trimming and J lost 8 bases; unmatched junction nucleotides: 20. Germline CDR1 reads SQVTM; CDR2 reads ANQGSEA. The CDR3 consists of 16 residues. The CDR3 DNA follows: TGCAGCGCCGCACCCCAGGGACAGGCACCGGGTAGTACGCAGTATTTT. This gives the protein CSAAPQGQAPGSTQYF.

V is TRBV7-2 and J is TRBJ2-2; maybe TRBD1 (6 bases). CDR1 is SGHTA, CDR2 FQGNSA, per germline. This CDR3 is built from 15 residues. Trimming pared 5 bases from V and 1 base from J, leaving 11 bases between. As DNA, the CDR3 is TGTGCCAGCAGCCGCGCCAGGGGGAACACCGGGGAGCTGTTTTTT. Amino acids: CASSRARGNTGELFF.

The chain combines TRBV6-5 with TRBJ1-4; the match to TRBD1 covers 7 bases. Germline CDR1 and CDR2: MNHEY and SVGAGI. V was clipped by 11 bases and J by 3 bases; unmatched bases: 12. This CDR3 spans 15 amino acids. The CDR3 region has the DNA TGTGCCTGCCGAGAGAGGGGGCTTTCTAATGAAAAACTGTTTTTT. Protein product: CACRERGLSNEKLFF.

This chain links TRBV6-5 with TRBJ2-1; 8 bases are a match to TRBD2. Germline CDR1 is MNHEY and CDR2 is SVGAGI. Trimming cost V 1 base and J 9 bases; bases outside gene matches: 2. This CDR3 comprises 13 residues. The CDR3 loop reads CASSYLLAGEQFF. CDR3 nucleotide sequence: TGTGCCAGCAGTTACTTGCTAGCGGGTGAGCAGTTCTTC.

The V gene is TRBV27, the J gene TRBJ2-7; 10 bases line up with TRBD1. This CDR3 comprises 15 residues. V shed 6 bases, J shed 4 bases, and the junction held 9 bases outside the gene matches. CDR1 MNHEY and CDR2 SMNVEV come from the germline V gene (reference sequence). Here the CDR3 DNA reads TGTGCCAGCAGCCTTAGCCCGGGACAGGGGTACGAGCAGTACTTC. Translating gives CASSLSPGQGYEQYF.

This chain uses TRBV6-6 with TRBJ2-7; a weak D match, TRBD2 (6 bases). V was pared by 5 bases and J by 5 bases, with 13 bases between. Germline CDR1 MNHNY, CDR2 SVGAGI (reference sequence). CDR3 length: 13 amino acids. The CDR3 region is CASSETWGDEQYF. The DNA for the CDR3 is TGTGCCAGCAGTGAGACATGGGGGGACGAGCAGTACTTC.

The chain has TRBV5-1 and TRBJ1-1, with TRBD1 matching over 9 bases. The V segment lost 7 bases and the J segment 0 bases; nucleotides outside the gene matches: 7. From germline, CDR1 is SGHRS and CDR2 YFSETQ. There are 15 residues in the CDR3. The CDR3 loop is CASVLTGGLNTEAFF. The CDR3 DNA sequence: TGCGCCAGCGTACTTACAGGGGGCTTGAACACTGAAGCTTTCTTT. The whole variable domain, filled in from reference TRBV5-1 and TRBJ1-1, reads KAGVTQTPRYLIKTRGQQVTLSCSPISGHRSVSWYQQTPGQGLQFLFEYFSETQRNKGNFPGRFSGRQFSNSRSEMNVSTLELGDSALYLCASVLTGGLNTEAFFGQGTRLTVV.

The chain joins TRBV14 to TRBJ2-7; maybe TRBD1 (5 bases). Looked up from germline, CDR1 is SGHDN and CDR2 is FVKESK. The CDR3 is 13 amino acids. V lost 0 bases, J lost 6 bases, and 9 bases lay in between. CDR3 DNA: TGTGCCAGCAGCCAAGATCCAGGGCGCGAGCAGTACTTC. As protein: CASSQDPGREQYF. Full variable domain (missing parts from reference TRBV14 and TRBJ2-7): EAGVTQFPSHSVIEKGQTVTLRCDPISGHDNLYWYRRVMGKEIKFLLHFVKESKQDESGMPNNRFLAERTGGTYSTLKVQPAELEDSGVYFCASSQDPGREQYFGPGTRLTVT.

The chain employs TRBV15 and TRBJ1-4, with D possibly being TRBD1 (6 bases). V was cut by 2 bases and J by 3 bases, with 16 bases left in between. Germline assignment: CDR1 LNHNV and CDR2 YYDKDF (reference sequence). The CDR3 runs to 17 residues. The CDR3 loop is CATSRWPQQGPNEKLFF. In DNA, the CDR3 is TGTGCCACCAGCAGATGGCCGCAACAGGGACCTAATGAAAAACTGTTTTTT.

The chain couples TRBV3-1 (or the pseudogene TRBV3-2) to TRBJ2-7; 14 nucleotides align to TRBD2. The CDR3 sequence is 18 residues long. V gave up 2 bases and J gave up 0 bases; unmatched junction bases: 6. Germline V lookup: CDR1 LGHDT, CDR2 YNNKEL (reference sequence). The chain's CDR3 is CASSQSAGLAGGSYEQYF. The CDR3 coding sequence is TGTGCCAGCAGCCAATCCGCAGGACTAGCGGGGGGCTCCTACGAGCAGTACTTC.

The chain carries TRBV2 and TRBJ2-5; TRBD2 aligns across 10 bases. Germline CDR1 SNHLY, CDR2 FYNNEI. The CDR3 totals 14 residues. The V segment lost 10 bases and the J segment 4 bases; nucleotides outside the gene matches: 9. DNA of the CDR3: TGTGCCACCGATCCTACTAGCGGGGTAGAGACCCAGTACTTC. This translates into CATDPTSGVETQYF.

J is TRBJ1-5 and V is TRBV6-1; tentatively, D is TRBD1 (6 bases). The CDR3 loop spans 13 amino acids. The germline V gene encodes CDR1 MNHNS and CDR2 SASEGT. The V end was cut by 2 bases, the J end by 6 bases, with 8 bases between. The CDR3 region is CASSELGAQPQHF. Written as DNA, the CDR3 is TGTGCCAGCAGTGAATTGGGGGCTCAGCCCCAGCATTTT.

The chain recombines TRBV10-3 with TRBJ1-1, with D unclear. Trimming left V 8 bases short and J 7 bases short, with 17 bases between. The CDR3 covers 13 residues. Germline V CDR1 and CDR2: ENHRY, SYGVKD. The DNA of the CDR3 is TGTGCCATCGCGAGGCCCGGCAGTAGTGAAGCTTTCTTT. Its translation is CAIARPGSSEAFF.

This clone was counted a single time. The V call is TRBV19, the J call TRBJ2-5; weak D call: TRBD2 (5 bases). V was trimmed by 6 bases and J by 5 bases, leaving 19 bases between them. The CDR3 length is 15 residues. Per germline, CDR1 LNHDA and CDR2 SQIVND (reference sequence). CDR3 coding DNA: TGTGCCAGTAGCCCGGGGAGCGGCCAAGGGGAGACCCAGTACTTC. This codes for CASSPGSGQGETQYF.

The gene calls are TRBV7-8 and TRBJ1-4, with no clear D. V dropped 5 bases and J dropped 1 base, with 8 bases sitting between them. The germline gives CDR1 SGHVS, CDR2 FQNEAQ. This CDR3 spans 14 amino acids. For the CDR3, the DNA is TGTGCCAGCAGCCGAACGAGAACTAATGAAAAACTGTTTTTT. It specifies CASSRTRTNEKLFF. The variable domain in full, completed from reference TRBV7-8 and TRBJ1-4, reads GAGVSQSPRYKVAKRGQDVALRCDPISGHVSLFWYQQALGQGPEFLTYFQNEAQLDKSGLPSDRFFAERPEGSVSTLKIQRTQQEDSAVYLCASSRTRTNEKLFFGSGTQLSVL.

V gene TRBV19 combines with J gene TRBJ1-2, with unresolved D. The length of the CDR3 is 15 residues. Germline CDR1 reads LNHDA; CDR2 reads SQIVND (reference sequence). V was trimmed by 5 bases and J by 6 bases, leaving 19 bases between them. The CDR3 here is CASSSTVGGVNGYTF. The DNA of the CDR3 is TGTGCCAGTAGTTCAACGGTGGGAGGCGTGAATGGCTACACCTTC.

The rearrangement uses TRBV7-8 and TRBJ2-3, with D possibly being TRBD1 (6 bases). The V end was cut by 1 base, the J end by 4 bases, with 12 bases between. Germline loops: CDR1 SGHVS, CDR2 FQNEAQ. The CDR3 loop spans 15 amino acids. In nucleotides, the CDR3 is TGTGCCAGCAGCTTAGGACAGGTTGGGGCAGATACGCAGTATTTT. Translated, it gives CASSLGQVGADTQYF.

The rearrangement links TRBV4-3 to TRBJ1-2; 8 nucleotides agree with TRBD1. CDR3 size: 18 residues. Trimming took 0 bases from V and 0 from J; bases not matched to a gene: 9. The germline V gene encodes CDR1 LGHNA and CDR2 YSLEER. This CDR3 is CASSQDRTGNIPNYGYTF. CDR3 nucleotides: TGCGCCAGCAGCCAAGATAGGACAGGGAACATACCTAACTATGGCTACACCTTC.

This clone was detected only a few times. This chain connects TRBV6-5 to TRBJ2-2, with TRBD1 identical over 7 bases. V dropped 8 bases and J dropped 2; count of bases not matched to a gene: 8. The CDR3 is 15 amino acids. Germline assignment: CDR1 MNHEY and CDR2 SVGAGI. This chain's CDR3 is CASSLGQINTGELFF. CDR3 sequence (DNA): TGTGCCAGCTCCCTGGGACAGATTAACACCGGGGAGCTGTTTTTT.